What follows describes a single T cell receptor (beta chain). This CDR3 is built from 13 residues. Between the trimmed V and J ends, which lost 4 bases and 8 bases, there was a span of 12 bases. From germline, CDR1 is DFQATT and CDR2 SNEGSKA (reference sequence). Tregs were sorted as CD4+CD25+CD127-/low cells. Each CDR3 protein gets one entry after TCRdb re-called the 5' RACE reads with MiXCR. The sample lists 13,000 or so distinct CDR3 sequences, about 51% seen once, with more than 10% in the top ten. Sample: tumor-infiltrating Tregs sorted from the breast tumor. The TCR was taken from a female donor with breast cancer. The genes are TRBV20-1 and TRBJ1-6; D gene ambiguous. This CDR3 is CSATVQDDSPLHF. CDR3 DNA sequence: TGCAGTGCTACGGTCCAGGATGATTCACCCCTCCACTTT.